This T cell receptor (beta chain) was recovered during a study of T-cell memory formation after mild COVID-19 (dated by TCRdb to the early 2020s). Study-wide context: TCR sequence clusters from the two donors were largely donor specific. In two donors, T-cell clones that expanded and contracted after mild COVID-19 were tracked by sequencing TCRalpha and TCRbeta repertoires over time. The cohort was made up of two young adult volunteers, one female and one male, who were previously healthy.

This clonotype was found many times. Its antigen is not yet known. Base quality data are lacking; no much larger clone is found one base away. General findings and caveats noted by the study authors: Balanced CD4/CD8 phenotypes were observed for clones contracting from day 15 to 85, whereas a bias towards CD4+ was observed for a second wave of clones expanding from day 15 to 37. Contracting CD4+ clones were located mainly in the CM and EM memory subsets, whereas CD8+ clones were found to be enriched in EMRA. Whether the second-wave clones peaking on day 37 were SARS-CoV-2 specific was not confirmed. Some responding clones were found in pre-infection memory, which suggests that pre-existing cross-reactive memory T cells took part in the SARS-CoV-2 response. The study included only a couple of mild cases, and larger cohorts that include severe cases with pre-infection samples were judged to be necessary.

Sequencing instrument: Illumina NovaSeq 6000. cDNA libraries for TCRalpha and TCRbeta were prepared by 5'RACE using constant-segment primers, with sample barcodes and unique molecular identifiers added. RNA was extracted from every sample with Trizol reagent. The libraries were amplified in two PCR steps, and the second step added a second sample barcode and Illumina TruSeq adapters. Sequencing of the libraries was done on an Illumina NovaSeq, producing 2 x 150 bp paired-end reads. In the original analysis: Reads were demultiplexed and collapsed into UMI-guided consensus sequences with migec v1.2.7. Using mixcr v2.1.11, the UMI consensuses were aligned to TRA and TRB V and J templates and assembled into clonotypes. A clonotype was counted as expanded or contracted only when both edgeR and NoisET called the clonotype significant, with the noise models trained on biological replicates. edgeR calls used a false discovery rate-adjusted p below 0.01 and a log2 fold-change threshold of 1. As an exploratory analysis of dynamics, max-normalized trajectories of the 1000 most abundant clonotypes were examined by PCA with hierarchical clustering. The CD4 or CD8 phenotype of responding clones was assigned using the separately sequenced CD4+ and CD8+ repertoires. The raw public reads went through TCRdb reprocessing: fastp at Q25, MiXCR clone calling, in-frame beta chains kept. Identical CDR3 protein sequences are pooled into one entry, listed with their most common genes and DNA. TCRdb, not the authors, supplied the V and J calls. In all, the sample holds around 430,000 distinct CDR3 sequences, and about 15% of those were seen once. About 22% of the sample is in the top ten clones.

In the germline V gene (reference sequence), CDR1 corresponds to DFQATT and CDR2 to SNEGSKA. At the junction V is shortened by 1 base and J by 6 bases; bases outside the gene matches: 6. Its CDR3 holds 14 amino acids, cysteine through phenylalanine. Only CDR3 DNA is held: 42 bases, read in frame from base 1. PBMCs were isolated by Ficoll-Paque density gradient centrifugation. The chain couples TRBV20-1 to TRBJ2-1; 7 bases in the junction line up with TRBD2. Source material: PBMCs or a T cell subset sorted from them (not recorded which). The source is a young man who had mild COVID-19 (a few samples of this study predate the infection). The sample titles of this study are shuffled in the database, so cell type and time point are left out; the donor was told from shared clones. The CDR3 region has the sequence CSARGGGESNEQFF. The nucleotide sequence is TGCAGTGCTAGAGGTGGGGGGGAAAGCAATGAGCAGTTCTTC.